The 32 T cell receptor beta chains below come from one sample, sequenced in a study of T cells in Graves' hyperthyroidism and ophthalmopathy (dated 2019 in TCRdb). Receptor amplification or capture employed multiplex PCR. Instrument on record: Illumina HiSeq 2000. The TCR beta CDR3 regions were amplified from the RNA transcripts. A first-round RT-PCR of the TCR CDR3 used the HTBI primer set with the Qiagen OneStep RT-PCR kit. The public reads were quality trimmed at Q25 with fastp and then assembled into clones with MiXCR by TCRdb, keeping productive beta chains. Each entry merges the rows of one CDR3 protein and shows their most common DNA and genes. This sample holds more than 550,000 distinct CDR3 sequences; 18% were observed only once. Together, the top ten hold over 15% of the sample. Sequencing was carried out using blood. The receptor set was obtained from a woman aged 45 to 65 with Graves' hyperthyroidism that later progressed to Graves' ophthalmopathy.

This sequence joins TRBV3-1 and TRBJ1-2, with 9 bases lining up with TRBD1. There are 14 residues in the CDR3. Germline V CDR1 and CDR2: LGHDT, YNNKEL (reference sequence). The V and J ends lost 1 base and 7 bases, in that order; junction bases with no gene match: 4. The CDR3 DNA is TGTGCCAGCAGCCAAGGGGACAGGGCAGGTGGCTACACCTTC. Protein: CASSQGDRAGGYTF. The variable domain in full, with the rest retrieved from reference TRBV3-1 and TRBJ1-2, is DTAVSQTPKYLVTQMGNDKSIKCEQNLGHDTMYWYKQDSKKFLKIMFSYNNKELIINETVPNRFSPKSPDKAHLNLHINSLELGDSAVYFCASSQGDRAGGYTFGSGTRLTVV.

The chain combines TRBV6-2 or TRBV6-3 with TRBJ2-5, with 7 bases lining up with TRBD1. This CDR3 has 13 amino acids. Germline V gives CDR1 MNHEY, CDR2 SVGEGT. The V gene end was trimmed by 5 bases and the J gene end by 0 bases; junction bases not matched to a gene: 0. The CDR3 region has the DNA TGTGCCAGCAGTGGACAGGACCAAGAGACCCAGTACTTC. The encoded protein is CASSGQDQETQYF.

The J gene is TRBJ1-6, the V gene TRBV4-2; 10 bases map to TRBD1. Germline V gene sequence: CDR1 LGHNA, CDR2 YNFKEQ. V lost 2 bases, J lost 0 bases, and 4 bases stayed unmatched. The CDR3 covers 18 residues. CDR3 in amino acids: CASSQRTGGSSYNSPLHF. In nucleotides, the CDR3 is TGTGCCAGCAGCCAAAGGACAGGGGGAAGCTCCTATAATTCACCCCTCCACTTT.

The sample holds a few counts of this clonotype. J is TRBJ2-1 and V is TRBV6-1, with D perhaps TRBD1 (5 bases). Per germline, CDR1 MNHNS and CDR2 SASEGT. Trimming took 7 bases from V and 4 from J, leaving 11 bases between them. This CDR3 has 13 residues. The CDR3 reads CASKPPGYNEQFF. In DNA, the CDR3 is TGTGCCAGCAAGCCGCCAGGGTACAATGAGCAGTTCTTC.

This clonotype occurred many times. The CDR3 bases are TGTGCCAGCAGATTAACAGGGTTCACTGAAGCTTTCTTT. Amino acids: CASRLTGFTEAFF. The chain couples TRBV5-5 to TRBJ1-1; a possible D gene is TRBD1 (6 bases). Trimming removed 5 bases from V and 4 bases from J, with 12 bases in between. The CDR3 is 13 amino acids. Germline V gene lookup returns CDR1 SGHKS and CDR2 YYEKEE (reference sequence).

This clonotype was seen many times. This chain joins TRBV11-2 and TRBJ2-5; perhaps TRBD2 as D (6 bases). The CDR3 covers 17 residues. Trimming removed 5 bases at V and 2 bases at J, with 21 bases between. Germline values: CDR1 SGHAT, CDR2 FQNNGV. The DNA for the CDR3 is TGTGCCAGCAGCCCCCCCAGCGCGGAGGGTGGGCAAGAGACCCAGTACTTC. Translating it yields CASSPPSAEGGQETQYF.

This clonotype has at least ten counts. CDR3 in amino acids: CSATSHTSLGLIEQFF. CDR3 DNA: TGCAGTGCTACGTCCCATACTAGTTTGGGCCTGATTGAGCAGTTCTTC. The J gene is TRBJ2-1, the V gene TRBV20-1; tentative D call: TRBD2 (5 bases). With 4 bases removed from V and 9 bases from J, the gap between germline ends came to 25 bases. CDR3 size: 16 residues. CDR1 and CDR2 from the germline V gene are DFQATT and SNEGSKA (reference sequence).

This clonotype was counted ten times or more. V is TRBV5-1 and J is TRBJ2-3; 7 bases are shared with TRBD2. CDR3 length equals 15 residues. Germline V gene data show CDR1 as SGHRS and CDR2 as YFSETQ. The V segment lost 2 bases and the J segment 2 bases; nucleotides outside the gene matches: 5. CDR3 in amino acids: CASSFLAETTDTQYF. As DNA, the CDR3 is TGCGCCAGCAGCTTTCTAGCGGAAACCACAGATACGCAGTATTTT.

This clonotype has ten or more counts. This chain links TRBV2 with TRBJ1-1, with D hard to call. The CDR3 consists of 13 residues. Germline lookup yields CDR1 SNHLY and CDR2 FYNNEI. The V end lost 6 bases, the J end lost 0 bases, and 8 bases lay between the germline ends. This chain's CDR3 is CASSTTLNTEAFF. The CDR3 DNA follows: TGTGCCAGCAGCACAACACTGAACACTGAAGCTTTCTTT.

The chain combines TRBV28 with TRBJ2-7, with D possibly matching TRBD2 (6 bases). The germline gives CDR1 MDHEN, CDR2 SYDVKM. The CDR3 is 15 residues long. The ends were cut back, 3 bases at V and 4 bases at J, with 16 bases in the middle. Here the CDR3 reads CASSFAGTGGYEQYF. The CDR3 bases are TGTGCCAGCAGTTTTGCCGGGACTGGCGGATACGAGCAGTACTTC.

Ten or more counts support this clonotype. The rearrangement joins TRBV5-1 to TRBJ1-2, with 8 positions matching TRBD1. J lost 2 bases, V lost 4 bases, and 4 bases had no gene match. In germline, CDR1 is SGHRS, CDR2 YFSETQ. The CDR3 extends over 14 amino acids. CDR3: CASSPRDRNYGYTF. In nucleotides, the CDR3 is TGCGCCAGCAGCCCCCGGGACAGGAACTATGGCTACACCTTC. Full variable domain (remainder filled in from reference TRBV5-1 and TRBJ1-2): KAGVTQTPRYLIKTRGQQVTLSCSPISGHRSVSWYQQTPGQGLQFLFEYFSETQRNKGNFPGRFSGRQFSNSRSEMNVSTLELGDSALYLCASSPRDRNYGYTFGSGTRLTVV.

Comment on this clonotype: A clone one base away is much larger, so this may be a read error. The chain uses TRBV12-3 or TRBV12-4 and TRBJ1-2; the match to TRBD1 covers 8 bases. With 1 base clipped from V and 10 bases from J, the junction kept 11 bases outside the gene matches. The CDR3 runs 15 residues. This CDR3 reads CASSLESTGVRVYTF. The CDR3 DNA reads TGTGCCAGCAGTTTAGAGTCGACAGGGGTGAGAGTCTACACCTTC.

This clonotype was detected only a few times. This rearrangement joins TRBV20-1 to TRBJ2-3; D may match TRBD1 or TRBD2 (5 bases each). Germline V gives CDR1 DFQATT, CDR2 SNEGSKA (reference sequence). The V and J ends lost 2 bases and 0 bases respectively, with 15 bases between them. This CDR3 comprises 16 residues. CDR3 DNA: TGCAGTGCTAGACCACCCCCGGGACCCAGCACAGATACGCAGTATTTT. Its protein is CSARPPPGPSTDTQYF.

The chain couples TRBV19 to TRBJ1-2; TRBD1 matches 8 bases. V trimming: 10 bases; J trimming: 1 base; junction bases outside the gene matches: 5. The V gene's germline CDR1 is LNHDA and CDR2 SQIVND (reference sequence). The CDR3 length is 13 residues. This chain's CDR3 is CATGQGINYGYTF. CDR3 coding DNA: TGTGCCACTGGACAGGGAATTAACTATGGCTACACCTTC.

This clonotype was seen ten or more times. The chain links TRBV20-1 to TRBJ2-1; unclear D gene. The CDR3 has 13 residues. CDR1 is DFQATT, CDR2 SNEGSKA, per germline (reference sequence). V was trimmed by 0 bases and J by 7 bases, leaving 10 bases between them. The chain's CDR3 is CSARDPGRNEQFF. The CDR3, as DNA: TGCAGTGCTAGAGATCCTGGGCGGAATGAGCAGTTCTTC.

The chain joins TRBV19 to TRBJ1-1; 7 bases line up with TRBD1. Germline CDR1 LNHDA, CDR2 SQIVND (reference sequence). The CDR3 contains 16 residues. With V trimmed by 8 bases and J by 3 bases, 15 bases remained unmatched. Written as DNA, the CDR3 is TGTGCCAGTTCAGGAGGGTACATCAGGGGGGACACTGAAGCTTTCTTT. Amino acid sequence: CASSGGYIRGDTEAFF.

This clonotype was seen many times. The chain carries TRBV3-1 and TRBJ2-5; the D is unclear. The CDR3 is 14 amino acids. Germline V gene data show CDR1 as LGHDT and CDR2 as YNNKEL (reference sequence). V was pared by 1 base and J by 5 bases, with 11 bases between. CDR3 sequence (DNA): TGTGCCAGCAGCCAAGGATCGGGCCAGGAGACCCAGTACTTC. Amino acid sequence: CASSQGSGQETQYF.

This clonotype was detected only a few times. The chain employs TRBV27 and TRBJ1-2; D not resolved. Trimming pared 4 bases from V and 0 bases from J, leaving 6 bases between. CDR3 length: 13 residues. In germline, CDR1 is MNHEY, CDR2 SMNVEV (reference sequence). Here the CDR3 DNA reads TGTGCCAGCAGTTACAGTGCTAACTATGGCTACACCTTC. Translation gives CASSYSANYGYTF.

V gene TRBV20-1 combines with J gene TRBJ1-4, with D hard to call. The CDR3 consists of 13 residues. With 6 bases removed from V and 3 bases from J, the gap between germline ends came to 11 bases. Germline assignment: CDR1 DFQATT and CDR2 SNEGSKA (reference sequence). The chain's CDR3 is CSAKPGANEKLFF. DNA of the CDR3: TGCAGTGCCAAGCCCGGGGCTAATGAAAAACTGTTTTTT.

In this sample, this clonotype turned up many times. The genes are TRBV11-3 and TRBJ1-5; D might be TRBD1 (6 bases). Germline V gene sequence: CDR1 SGHNT, CDR2 YENEEA. V was cut by 5 bases and J by 0 bases, with 17 bases left in between. The CDR3 runs to 17 residues. The CDR3, as DNA: TGTGCCAGCAGCCCGGACAGACAGATCGATAGCAATCAGCCCCAGCATTTT. As protein: CASSPDRQIDSNQPQHF.

On this clonotype itself: This sequence may be a read error, since a much larger clone differs from it by one base. V gene TRBV11-2 combines with J gene TRBJ2-3; 11 positions agree with TRBD2. The CDR3 covers 18 residues. Germline CDR1 is SGHAT and CDR2 is FQNNGV. This chain's CDR3 is CASSLGRLAGYSTGTQYF. The CDR3, as DNA: TGTGCCAGCAGCTTAGGTCGACTAGCGGGGTATAGCACAGGTACGCAGTATTTT.

This clonotype was counted at least ten times. The DNA of the CDR3 is TGTGCCAGCAGACTTATGACAGCCCCAAACACTGAAGCTTTCTTT. Amino acids: CASRLMTAPNTEAFF. This chain joins TRBV6-1 and TRBJ1-1; D is possibly TRBD1 (5 bases). Germline assignment: CDR1 MNHNS and CDR2 SASEGT. The CDR3 covers 15 residues. V dropped 6 bases and J dropped 2 bases, with 16 bases sitting between them.

The rearrangement links TRBV6-5 to TRBJ2-5, with D uncertain. The CDR3 runs 16 residues. The V and J ends lost 3 bases and 4 bases respectively, with 18 bases between them. The germline CDR1 and CDR2 sequences are MNHEY and SVGAGI. In DNA, the CDR3 is TGTGCCAGCAGTTATTATTGGGCAGCACGTCTAGAGACCCAGTACTTC. This encodes CASSYYWAARLETQYF.

V and J are TRBV14 and TRBJ2-2; a weak D match, TRBD2 (6 bases). Per the germline V gene, CDR1 is SGHDN and CDR2 is FVKESK. Trimming pared 2 bases from V and 5 bases from J, leaving 12 bases between. This CDR3 comprises 15 residues. The CDR3 nucleotides are TGTGCCAGCAGCCAAATAGGGGCGGGAACCGGGGAGCTGTTTTTT. It is translated as CASSQIGAGTGELFF.

Comment on this clonotype: One end of the junction does not line up with germline, which may come from a read error. The V and J genes are TRBV4-1 and TRBJ1-2; 7 positions match TRBD1. Germline CDR1 is MGHRA and CDR2 is YSYEKL. The CDR3 length is 14 residues. Written as DNA, the CDR3 is TGCGCCAGCACCCAAGTACAGGGGAACTATGGCTACACCTTC. It specifies CASTQVQGNYGYTF.

The chain uses TRBV7-8 and TRBJ1-5; TRBD1 is a possible D gene (5 bases). CDR3 length: 15 residues. In germline, CDR1 is SGHVS, CDR2 FQNEAQ. V was pared by 3 bases and J by 3 bases, with 12 bases between. The CDR3 region is CASSLGRAINQPQHF. CDR3 nucleotide sequence: TGTGCCAGCAGCTTGGGCAGGGCTATCAATCAGCCCCAGCATTTT.

Details on this clonotype: A read error may explain this, as a much larger clone is one base away. This chain connects TRBV12-3 or TRBV12-4 to TRBJ1-1; 7 nucleotides agree with TRBD1. CDR3 length: 16 residues. Trimming cost V 8 bases and J 5 bases; bases outside gene matches: 17. CDR3 in DNA: TGTGCCAGCGGCAGTCCCGGGACAGTGGGGGTGACTGAAGCTTTCTTT. Its translation is CASGSPGTVGVTEAFF.

This clonotype has more than one count but fewer than ten. The V and J genes are TRBV3-1 and TRBJ1-2; TRBD1 is a possible D gene (5 bases). Germline loops: CDR1 LGHDT, CDR2 YNNKEL (reference sequence). Trimming took off 4 bases at V and 8 bases at J, with 17 bases between the two ends. This CDR3 has 14 residues. This CDR3 reads CASSPGAGFGGYTF. Written as DNA, the CDR3 is TGTGCCAGCAGCCCCGGGGCCGGGTTTGGCGGCTACACCTTC.

The chain is built from TRBV6-2 or TRBV6-3 and TRBJ2-6, with 9 nucleotides matching TRBD1. The CDR3 is 18 amino acids. Germline V gene data show CDR1 as MNHEY and CDR2 as SVGEGT. V was pared by 6 bases and J by 1 base, with 10 bases of the junction left unmatched. The CDR3 sequence is CASSRTGTGPSGANVLTF. CDR3 nucleotide sequence: TGTGCCAGCAGCCGCACCGGGACAGGGCCGTCTGGGGCCAACGTCCTGACTTTC.

This clonotype occurred many times. This chain uses TRBV11-2 with TRBJ2-3; 11 bases line up with TRBD2. Germline-derived CDR1 and CDR2 are SGHAT and FQNNGV. V dropped 5 bases and J dropped 4; count of bases not matched to a gene: 8. CDR3 length: 16 amino acids. The DNA of the CDR3 is TGTGCCAGCAGCCTTTTAGCGGGGGGGCTCGCAGATACGCAGTATTTT. Translated, it gives CASSLLAGGLADTQYF.

This clonotype came up a few times. The genes are TRBV3-1 and TRBJ1-6, with D uncertain. This CDR3 has 16 residues. Germline lookup yields CDR1 LGHDT and CDR2 YNNKEL (reference sequence). The V gene lost 6 bases and the J gene lost 5 bases, with 17 bases spanning the gap. CDR3 sequence reads: CASSLDGWVNNSPLHF. In nucleotides, the CDR3 is TGTGCCAGCAGTCTCGACGGGTGGGTGAATAATTCACCCCTCCACTTT.

The rearrangement links TRBV27 to TRBJ2-5; no clear D gene. The germline V gene encodes CDR1 MNHEY and CDR2 SMNVEV (reference sequence). With 6 bases removed from V and 3 bases from J, the gap between germline ends came to 11 bases. The CDR3 is 13 residues long. DNA of the CDR3: TGTGCCAGCAGCCAAACACTGGAAGAGACCCAGTACTTC. This translates into CASSQTLEETQYF.